This T cell receptor (beta chain) was documented in a study of vaccination effects on CD4 cells after COVID-19 (dated by TCRdb to between 2021 and 2024). General notes on the study: In the ViraFEST assay, PBMC were stimulated with viral peptide pools, and antigen-specific CD4+ T cell clonotypes were then identified by expansion using TCR sequencing. Participants received two doses of either the BNT162b2 or the mRNA-1273 mRNA SARS-CoV-2 vaccine. The study compared SARS-CoV-2 spike-specific CD4+ TCR repertoires before and after mRNA vaccination in COVID-19 convalescent patients and infection-naive vaccine recipients. Some 2.2 million PBMC per well were cultured in IMDM with around 5% human AB serum, around 10 IU/ml IL-2 and gentamicin, plus 10 ug/ml peptides. The Oncomine TCR Beta short-read assay on an Illumina iSeq 100 was used to sequence cultures from other donors in the study. Altogether, roughly 10 COVID-19 convalescent patients and several SARS-CoV-2-naive healthy vaccine recipients made up the full study.

After around eleven days of culture, CD4+ T cells were isolated with the EasySep CD4+ T cell isolation kit. Healthy vaccine recipients had no prior SARS-CoV-2 infection, confirmed by negative nucleocapsid antibodies before and after vaccination. Half of the culture medium was replaced with fresh IL-2-containing medium on days 3 and 7. Unless noted otherwise, every peptide stimulation condition was cultured in triplicate wells. PBMC were separated from whole blood using Ficoll-Paque Plus gradient centrifugation and were then either cryopreserved at -140C or used fresh. The QIAamp micro DNA kit was used to extract genomic DNA from the cultured CD4+ T cells. This clone showed up just once. Its antigen is not yet known. One base away there is no much larger clone; base qualities are not given. Study-wide findings and limitations: The study was limited by a small number of convalescent patients, and early post-infection timepoints were lacking. Both infection-induced and vaccine-induced clones contracted markedly at late post-vaccination timepoints, which is consistent with waning T cell responses. In healthy vaccine recipients, vaccine-induced clones were almost all SARS-CoV-2 mono-reactive, with only 1 of 255 being cross-reactive with common cold coronaviruses.

Trimming leaves V shorter by 3 bases and J shorter by 7 bases, with the junction holding 6 bases beyond the gene matches. Sequences LNHDA (CDR1) and SQIVND (CDR2) are obtained from the germline V gene (reference sequence). The CDR3 covers 15 residues, taking in both the cysteine and the phenylalanine. Only CDR3 DNA remains: 45 bases, in frame from the first base. The library was prepared using the immunoSEQ multiplex PCR assay. TCR beta CDR3 sequencing was performed on DNA from the cultured, isolated CD4+ T cells. The paper's processing steps were these. Non-productive TCR sequences were removed and reads were trimmed to the CDR3 region, keeping CDR3s of at least 7 amino acids. Antigen-specific clonotypes were identified with the MANAFEST web app by comparing expansion in peptide wells against reference cultures. To be called positive, a clone needed expansion at FDR<0.05 compared with the reference and with all other wells, an odds ratio greater than 5, and a frequency greater than 0.1% in two replicate wells. Clonotypes significantly expanded in SARS-CoV-2 spike wells and in at least one common cold coronavirus spike condition were defined as cross-reactive. Using the stringdist R package, CDR3 similarity was measured by Levenshtein distance, and unrooted trees were constructed with ape in R 3.6.1. TCRdb obtained this table from immuneACCESS and retained in-frame rearrangements with V and J assigned. These tables miss some clones; where compared with another copy, unresolved V genes account for less than half of the shortfall, and the remainder is unexplained. V and J calls and clone size are given by that table; D and trimming were obtained from the DNA. Here the sample has 37,000 or so clones; about four fifths occur a single time. The ten largest clones capture 3% of the sample.

The source of this sequence is a human donor who received a COVID-19 vaccine. This chain joins TRBV19 to TRBJ2-1; TRBD2 lines up with 10 middle nucleotides. Sample: CD4+ T cells from PBMCs cultured without peptide, taken before COVID-19 vaccination. The nucleotide sequence reads TGTGCCAGTAGTATCCAGGGACTAGCGCAGAATGAGCAGTTCTTC. This is translated as CASSIQGLAQNEQFF.